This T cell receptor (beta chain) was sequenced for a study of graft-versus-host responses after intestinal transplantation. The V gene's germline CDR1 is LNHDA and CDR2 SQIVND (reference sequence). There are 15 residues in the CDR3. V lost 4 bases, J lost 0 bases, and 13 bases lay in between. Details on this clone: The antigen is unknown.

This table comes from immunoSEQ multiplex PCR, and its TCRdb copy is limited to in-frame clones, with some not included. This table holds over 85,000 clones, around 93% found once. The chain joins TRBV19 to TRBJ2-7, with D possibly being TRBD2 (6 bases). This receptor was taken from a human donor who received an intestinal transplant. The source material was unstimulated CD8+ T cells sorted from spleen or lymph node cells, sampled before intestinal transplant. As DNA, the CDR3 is TGTGCCAGTAGTACCGCGGGGCGCAGCTCCTACGAGCAGTACTTC. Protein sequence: CASSTAGRSSYEQYF.